The 24 T cell receptor beta chains presented below share a single source sample, sequenced in a study of vaccination and CD4 T cells after COVID-19 (dated by TCRdb to the early 2020s). The library relied on PCR. The instrument given in TCRdb is Illumina iSeq 100. DNA from cultured CD4+ T cells was subjected to TCR sequencing with the Oncomine TCR Beta short-read assay at the Johns Hopkins FTIC core. The raw public reads went through TCRdb reprocessing: fastp at Q25, MiXCR clone calling, in-frame beta chains kept. Every distinct CDR3 protein forms one entry, paired with its most common genes and DNA. In this sample the table shows about 24,000 distinct CDR3 sequences, roughly 40% of which occur a single time. The ten largest account for roughly 4% of the sample. According to the study, the label for this sample's time point signals: late sampling 161 to 241 days after vaccination in a few convalescent patients. The treatment or condition label, as the study defines it: roughly 10-day PBMC culture with coronavirus spike peptide pools or control peptides (ViraFEST assay).

For these receptors, no antigen is known. The sample consisted of CD4+ T cells from blood, cultured in vitro, taken about 7 months after SARS-CoV-2 vaccination. The receptors shown here come from a human donor who had recovered from COVID-19.

This sequence joins TRBV6-2 or TRBV6-3 and TRBJ2-7; 15 bases are shared with TRBD2. Germline V gene data show CDR1 as MNHEY and CDR2 as SVGEGT. V lost 5 bases, J lost 4 bases, and 3 bases stayed unmatched. CDR3 length equals 15 residues. CDR3 residues: CASSHGLAGGYEQYF. For the CDR3, the DNA is TGTGCCAGCAGTCACGGACTAGCGGGAGGGTACGAGCAGTACTTC.

This clonotype was seen just once. The CDR3 region is CASSLGLNQPQHF. The CDR3 DNA reads as TGTGCCAGCAGCTTAGGCCTCAATCAGCCCCAGCATTTT. The chain recombines TRBV7-9 with TRBJ1-5; D gene uncertain. The V and J ends lost 1 base and 3 bases respectively, with 4 bases between them. This CDR3 region has 13 residues. Germline CDR1 SEHNR, CDR2 FQNEAQ (reference sequence).

The chain is built from TRBV28 and TRBJ2-7, with 7 positions matching TRBD1. Trimming at V came to 4 bases and at J to 4 bases, leaving 1 base not matched to a gene. The CDR3 sequence is 12 residues long. The germline CDR1 and CDR2 sequences are MDHEN and SYDVKM. The CDR3 sequence is CASSSGQYEQYF. CDR3 coding DNA: TGTGCCAGCAGTTCGGGACAGTACGAGCAGTACTTC.

The chain is built from TRBV19 and TRBJ1-6, with 7 bases matching TRBD1. There are 14 residues in the CDR3. J lost 9 bases, V lost 3 bases, and 5 bases had no gene match. The germline V gene has CDR1 LNHDA and CDR2 SQIVND (reference sequence). In nucleotides, the CDR3 is TGTGCCAGTAGTATTGCAGGGGACAGTTCACCCCTCCACTTT. Its protein is CASSIAGDSSPLHF.

This clonotype has only a few counts. The chain recombines TRBV6-1 with TRBJ2-7; 7 bases are a match to TRBD1. The CDR3 is 13 amino acids. CDR1 MNHNS and CDR2 SASEGT come from the germline V gene. V gave up 6 bases and J gave up 7 bases; unmatched junction bases: 9. The CDR3, as DNA: TGTGCCAGCAGAGAGACAGGGTTATATGAGCAGTACTTC. This gives the protein CASRETGLYEQYF.

The chain has TRBV2 and TRBJ1-1, with D maybe TRBD1 (6 bases). The V end was cut by 3 bases, the J end by 13 bases, with 21 bases between. This CDR3 is 14 amino acids long. Germline V CDR1 and CDR2: SNHLY, FYNNEI. CDR3 coding DNA: TGTGCCAGCAGTGAGCAGGGAGGGGGACGAAGTGGTTTCTTT. It specifies CASSEQGGGRSGFF.

This clonotype was observed a few times. No DNA is shown, since the ends of the CDR3 on it are uncertain; the CDR3 is the one TCRdb lists. This chain links TRBV6-2 or TRBV6-3 with TRBJ2-5; whether TRBD1, the table's D call, matches the DNA was not checked. Counting both end residues, the CDR3 totals 14 amino acids. Germline V gene lookup returns CDR1 MNHEY and CDR2 SVGEGT. CDR3 residues: CASSSSTRGETQYF.

In its sample, this clonotype ranks as medium-sized. This chain links TRBV20-1 with TRBJ2-2; no reliable D call. Per the germline V gene, CDR1 is DFQATT and CDR2 is SNEGSKA (reference sequence). The CDR3 runs to 12 residues. V was cut by 5 bases and J by 0 bases, with 4 bases left in between. The chain's CDR3 is CSAATNTGELFF. Written as DNA, the CDR3 is TGCAGTGCTGCTACGAACACCGGGGAGCTGTTTTTT.

The chain uses TRBV5-4 and TRBJ2-7, with 7 bases aligning to TRBD2. V trimming: 2 bases; J trimming: 0 bases; junction bases outside the gene matches: 2. The CDR3 loop spans 14 amino acids. The germline V gene has CDR1 SGHNT and CDR2 YYREEE (reference sequence). The CDR3 spells CASSFERGSYEQYF. The CDR3 DNA follows: TGTGCCAGCAGCTTCGAGCGGGGCTCCTACGAGCAGTACTTC.

This clonotype was seen only a few times. This chain joins TRBV20-1 and TRBJ2-5; D remains ambiguous. V was shortened by 5 bases and J by 1 base, with 8 bases between the two germline ends. The germline gives CDR1 DFQATT, CDR2 SNEGSKA (reference sequence). CDR3 length: 12 residues. The CDR3 protein is CSAEHIQETQYF. CDR3 bases: TGCAGTGCTGAACACATCCAAGAGACCCAGTACTTC.

This clonotype was seen once. CDR3 amino acids: CATDVRGSSYNEQFF. In DNA form, the CDR3 reads TGCGCCACCGATGTCAGGGGGAGCTCCTACAATGAGCAGTTCTTC. The V gene is TRBV10-1, the J gene TRBJ2-1; 7 bases fit TRBD1. V was clipped by 10 bases and J by 0 bases; unmatched bases: 9. This CDR3 is built from 15 residues. Looked up from germline, CDR1 is WNHNN and CDR2 is SYGVQD (reference sequence).

The CDR3 loop reads CSGMDFYEQYF. As DNA, the CDR3 is TGCAGCGGGATGGACTTTTACGAGCAGTACTTC. V gene TRBV29-1 combines with J gene TRBJ2-7, with D possibly matching TRBD2 (5 bases). The CDR3 runs to 11 residues. CDR1 SQVTM and CDR2 ANQGSEA come from the germline V gene. Trimming took 7 bases from V and 4 from J, leaving 11 bases between them.

V and J are TRBV6-1 and TRBJ1-5; D is unresolved. This CDR3 has 13 residues. CDR1 and CDR2 from the germline V gene are MNHNS and SASEGT. The ends were cut back, 5 bases at V and 0 bases at J, with 5 bases in the middle. DNA of the CDR3: TGTGCCAGCAGTCGGGATAGCAATCAGCCCCAGCATTTT. It specifies CASSRDSNQPQHF.

The chain carries TRBV7-2 and TRBJ2-1; 10 bases are a match to TRBD2. The V gene end was trimmed by 3 bases and the J gene end by 5 bases; junction bases not matched to a gene: 4. The V gene's germline CDR1 is SGHTA and CDR2 FQGNSA. This CDR3 region has 15 residues. The CDR3, as DNA: TGTGCCAGCAGCTTTACTAGCGGGACAAACAATGAGCAGTTCTTC. The encoded protein is CASSFTSGTNNEQFF.

This clonotype was seen a handful of times. V gene TRBV15 combines with J gene TRBJ2-7; D may correspond to TRBD1 or TRBD2 (5 bases each). This CDR3 has 13 amino acids. The ends were cut back, 0 bases at V and 6 bases at J, with 9 bases in the middle. Per the germline V gene, CDR1 is LNHNV and CDR2 is YYDKDF (reference sequence). The CDR3 sequence is CATSRDKGTEQYF. The CDR3 nucleotides read TGTGCCACCAGCAGAGATAAAGGGACCGAGCAGTACTTC.

Turning to this clonotype: A junction end diverges from the germline sequence, so it may reflect a read error. This chain connects TRBV2 to TRBJ2-3; a weak D match, TRBD2 (5 bases). The CDR3 consists of 12 residues. CDR1 SNHLY and CDR2 FYNNEI come from the germline V gene. CDR3 nucleotide sequence: TGTGCCAGCAGGCCTAGCAGAGATACGCAGTATTTT. This encodes CASRPSRDTQYF.

The chain uses TRBV28 and TRBJ2-1; 8 nucleotides match TRBD1. Germline trimming cut 4 bases from V and 8 bases from J; bases unmatched to any gene: 28. CDR1 is MDHEN and CDR2 is SYDVKM in the germline V gene. CDR3 length equals 21 residues. The CDR3 DNA reads as TGTGCCAGCAGTTCACACGCGGCAGGGGGCGCGTCGGGACGGGGCCGATATGAGCAGTTCTTC. This encodes CASSSHAAGGASGRGRYEQFF.

This clonotype was detected a few times. The chain carries TRBV4-1 and TRBJ1-6; D ambiguous. The CDR3 runs 16 residues. From germline, CDR1 is MGHRA and CDR2 YSYEKL. Trimming cost V 1 base and J 8 bases, with 15 bases left between them. The CDR3 is CASSQGVLGSHSPLHF. The DNA for the CDR3 is TGCGCCAGCAGCCAAGGGGTACTGGGGAGCCATTCACCCCTCCACTTT.

The chain recombines TRBV6-1 with TRBJ1-5, with D possibly TRBD1 on 6 matching bases. The germline V and J ends were trimmed by 6 bases and 11 bases, with 17 bases remaining between them. CDR3 length equals 13 residues. The V gene's germline CDR1 is MNHNS and CDR2 SASEGT. CDR3 in amino acids: CASSAGQSPAQHF. CDR3 nucleotides: TGTGCCAGCAGCGCAGGACAGTCCCCAGCCCAGCATTTT.

This clonotype ranks as medium-sized (0.01 to 0.1%). The chain couples TRBV20-1 to TRBJ2-5; 7 nucleotides line up with TRBD1. From germline, CDR1 is DFQATT and CDR2 SNEGSKA (reference sequence). This CDR3 contains 12 residues. Trimming removed 4 bases from V and 2 bases from J; junction bases left unmatched: 1. For the CDR3, the DNA is TGCAGTGCTAAGACAGGGCAAGAGACCCAGTACTTC. Protein product: CSAKTGQETQYF.

This chain links TRBV6-2 or TRBV6-3 with TRBJ2-7, with D possibly being TRBD2 (5 bases). V gave up 7 bases and J gave up 3 bases, with 13 bases separating them. Per the germline V gene, CDR1 is MNHEY and CDR2 is SVGEGT. This CDR3 has 13 residues. The CDR3 loop reads CASTDYAGYEQYF. CDR3 DNA sequence: TGTGCCAGCACCGACTACGCCGGCTACGAGCAGTACTTC.

This clonotype was recorded a few times. The chain combines TRBV7-9 with TRBJ2-3; 9 nucleotides line up with TRBD1. Germline V gene data show CDR1 as SEHNR and CDR2 as FQNEAQ (reference sequence). V lost 4 bases and J lost 11; bases outside the gene matches: 13. This CDR3 is built from 15 residues. This CDR3 reads CASSSDRGPVGQQYF. In DNA, the CDR3 is TGTGCCAGCAGCTCGGACAGGGGCCCTGTCGGCCAGCAGTATTTT.

The chain uses TRBV5-4 and TRBJ2-7, with D unresolved. CDR3 length: 11 residues. Germline assignment: CDR1 SGHNT and CDR2 YYREEE (reference sequence). Trimming took 4 bases from V and 6 from J, leaving 8 bases between them. The CDR3 nucleotides read TGTGCCAGCAGCGGCTCTAGCGAGCAGTACTTC. Its protein product is CASSGSSEQYF.

The rearrangement joins TRBV20-1 to TRBJ2-7; maybe TRBD2 (6 bases). This CDR3 spans 15 amino acids. The V gene lost 6 bases and the J gene lost 3 bases, with 21 bases spanning the gap. Germline V CDR1 and CDR2: DFQATT, SNEGSKA (reference sequence). CDR3 region: CSARSPAGMGYEQYF. The CDR3 DNA reads as TGCAGTGCGAGAAGCCCAGCGGGTATGGGCTACGAGCAGTACTTC.